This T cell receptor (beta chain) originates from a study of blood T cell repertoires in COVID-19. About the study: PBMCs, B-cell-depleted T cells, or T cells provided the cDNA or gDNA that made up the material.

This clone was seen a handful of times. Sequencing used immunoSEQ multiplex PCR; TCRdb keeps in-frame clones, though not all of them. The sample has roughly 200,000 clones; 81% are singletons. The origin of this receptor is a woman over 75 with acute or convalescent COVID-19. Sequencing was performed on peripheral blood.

The CDR3 loop is CASSVSMVGDYEQYF. CDR3 in DNA: TGTGCCAGCTCGGTTTCCATGGTGGGAGACTACGAGCAGTACTTC. The J gene is TRBJ2-7, the V gene TRBV6-6; possibly TRBD2 for D (5 bases). CDR1 and CDR2 (germline): MNHNY, SVGAGI (reference sequence). V was trimmed by 8 bases and J by 3 bases, leaving 20 bases between them. The CDR3 covers 15 residues.